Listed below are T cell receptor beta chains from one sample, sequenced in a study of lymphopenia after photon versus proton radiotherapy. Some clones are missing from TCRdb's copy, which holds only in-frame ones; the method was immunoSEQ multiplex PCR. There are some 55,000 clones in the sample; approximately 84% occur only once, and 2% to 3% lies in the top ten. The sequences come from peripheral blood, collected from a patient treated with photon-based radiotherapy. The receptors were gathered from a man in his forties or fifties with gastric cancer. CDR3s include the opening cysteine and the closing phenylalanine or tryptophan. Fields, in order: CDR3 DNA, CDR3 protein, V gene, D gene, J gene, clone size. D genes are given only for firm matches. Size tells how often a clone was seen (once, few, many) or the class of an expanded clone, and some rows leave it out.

TGTGCCAGCAGCTTACAGGGTTTTCAGCCCCAGCATTTT,CASSLQGFQPQHF,TRBV7-9,.,TRBJ1-5,few
TGTGCCAGTAGTATACGGTGGAGGATTGAAACCGGGGAGCTGTTTTTT,CASSIRWRIETGELFF,TRBV19,.,TRBJ2-2,.
TGTGCCAGTAGTATGTGGGGGGCCACTGAGCGATATAATTCACCCCTCCACTTT,CASSMWGATERYNSPLHF,TRBV19,.,TRBJ1-6,.
TGTGCCAGTAGATTCCGGGACGGTGAAGCTTTCTTT,CASRFRDGEAFF,TRBV19,.,TRBJ1-1,.
TGTGCCAGCAGCTTAGGAGTCCTCTTGGACAATGAGCAGTTCTTC,CASSLGVLLDNEQFF,TRBV11-2,.,TRBJ2-1,.
TGCGCCAGCGCGACCCAGTACTTC,CASATQYF,TRBV4-3,.,TRBJ2-5,.
TGTGCCAGTAGGAGCGGGGGGGCGAACACCGGGGAGCTGTTTTTT,CASRSGGANTGELFF,TRBV19,TRBD2,TRBJ2-2,.
TGCAGCGTTGAATCGGGGCAGAATCAAGAGACCCAGTACTTC,CSVESGQNQETQYF,TRBV29-1,.,TRBJ2-5,.
TGTGCCAGTAGTCCTGCCAGCGCGGTTAACTATGGCTACACCTTC,CASSPASAVNYGYTF,TRBV19,.,TRBJ1-2,.
TGTGCCAGCAGCTTAGGGGTCGGCTACACCTTC,CASSLGVGYTF,TRBV11-2,.,TRBJ1-2,few
TGTGCCAGCAGCTTACCCGGGACTGCCTATGGCTACACCTTC,CASSLPGTAYGYTF,TRBV7-2,.,TRBJ1-2,.
TGTGCCAGCAGCTTATCGGAATCGGTGCAGTACTTC,CASSLSESVQYF,TRBV7-9,.,TRBJ2-7,.
TGTGCCAGCAGGCCCGTTTGGGGCTCCTACAATGAGCAGTTCTTC,CASRPVWGSYNEQFF,TRBV6-5,.,TRBJ2-1,.
TGTGCCAGCAGCCAAGGGGCAACTAGCACAGATACGCAGTATTTT,CASSQGATSTDTQYF,TRBV14,.,TRBJ2-3,.
TGTGCCAGCAGCTTAGTCGGCAGGGTGGGCTCTGGGGCCAACGTCCTGACTTTC,CASSLVGRVGSGANVLTF,TRBV5-8,.,TRBJ2-6,.
TGTGCCAGCAGCTTTACTACGGGCACTGAAGCTTTCTTT,CASSFTTGTEAFF,TRBV7-2,.,TRBJ1-1,.
TGCGCCAGCAGCTTGGCCGGGCGCGCTGGCACAGATACGCAGTATTTT,CASSLAGRAGTDTQYF,TRBV5-1,.,TRBJ2-3,.
TGTACAACGGGGGGGCGGTACAATGAGCAGTTCTTC,CTTGGRYNEQFF,TRBV6-5,TRBD2,TRBJ2-1,.
TGTGCCAGCAGCGTAGGCGGAAGAAACACCATATATTTT,CASSVGGRNTIYF,TRBV9,.,TRBJ1-3,.
TGTGCCAGCGGACTAACTAGCTCCTACGAGCAGTACTTC,CASGLTSSYEQYF,TRBV5-5,.,TRBJ2-7,.
TGTGCCAGCAGCCAAGCGGGACAGACTGATAGCAATCAGCCCCAGCATTTT,CASSQAGQTDSNQPQHF,TRBV4-2,TRBD1,TRBJ1-5,.
TGTGCCAGCAGAGCCTCCGGGACAGCAGCGTATGGCTACACCTTC,CASRASGTAAYGYTF,TRBV9,TRBD1,TRBJ1-2,.